This TCR beta chain was identified during a study of blood T cell repertoires in COVID-19. Self-reported history from a screening survey and questionnaire set each donor's cohort. Clones were sequenced by immunoSEQ multiplex PCR, and TCRdb holds only the in-frame ones, with some missing. Altogether about 140,000 clones are present, roughly 80% being singletons, with the ten largest covering 1.5% to 2%. V shed 4 bases and J 2 bases; nucleotides not matched to a gene: 5. This CDR3 is built from 15 residues. Germline assignment: CDR1 SGHTS and CDR2 YDEGEE. V is TRBV5-8 and J is TRBJ2-5; 10 bases are shared with TRBD2. The receptor was isolated from a woman between 18 and 29 years old who had been exposed to COVID-19. The sample taken for sequencing was PBMCs or T cells enriched from blood (not recorded which). CDR3: CASSPGLATQETQYF. DNA for the CDR3: TGTGCCAGCAGCCCGGGACTAGCGACACAAGAGACCCAGTACTTC.